This TCR beta chain was identified in a study of T-cell reconstitution after alpha-beta-depleted transplantation in children. This clonotype was seen more than once but under ten times. Its antigen is unidentified. CDR1 and CDR2 from the germline V gene are MNHEY and SVGEGT. Trimming left V 6 bases short and J 10 bases short, with 13 bases between. The CDR3 is 12 residues long. As it was prepared, the TCRbeta library received unique molecular identifiers. TCRdb reprocessed the PCR reads with MiXCR, giving one entry per CDR3 protein. The data show fewer than 550,000 distinct CDR3 sequences, about an eighth seen once. Findings and caveats of the study: T cells produced anew were the main source of T-cell counts and diversity one year after transplant. Some patients' high day-60 TCRbeta diversity was traced to surviving recipient T cells and thymic progenitors. Alpha-beta T cells present about two months after transplant were reported to originate from several hundred expanded graft clones.

This TCR was recovered from a female patient aged 2-15 years who had a stem cell transplant for aplastic anemia, so the T cells may come from the graft donor. This chain uses TRBV6-2 or TRBV6-3 with TRBJ1-5; tentatively, D is TRBD1 (5 bases). The sample here was PBMCs, mostly from graft donor cells, taken 180 days after TCRalphabeta/CD19-depleted stem cell transplant. The CDR3 loop is CASSDSRKPQHF. For the CDR3, the DNA is TGTGCCAGCAGCGACAGCCGAAAACCCCAGCATTTT.